One sample yielded the 10 T cell receptor beta chains listed below, sequenced in a study of metastatic and nonmetastatic thyroid tumors. No patient received treatment before thyroid surgery. TCRdb re-processed the PCR reads through MiXCR. This table holds tens of thousands of clones, under 30% found once. Sequencing was carried out using tumor tissue. These receptor sequences come from a male donor with papillary thyroid cancer or a benign thyroid nodule (not recorded which). Some clones in this sample may be carry-over from other donors' samples.

The chain uses TRBV3-1 and TRBJ2-5, with D possibly being TRBD1 (6 bases). The ends were cut back, 7 bases at V and 1 base at J, with 16 bases in the middle. The germline V gene has CDR1 LGHDT and CDR2 YNNKEL (reference sequence). The CDR3 extends over 15 amino acids. The CDR3 DNA reads TGTGCCAGCATCCCGAACTCAGGGGCCCAAGAGACCCAGTACTTC. Translating it yields CASIPNSGAQETQYF.

The chain links TRBV10-3 to TRBJ2-1, with a weak D call TRBD2 (5 bases). CDR1 is ENHRY, CDR2 SYGVKD, per germline. CDR3 length: 15 amino acids. V lost 7 bases and J 6 bases, leaving 19 bases between the germline ends. CDR3 nucleotides: TGTGCCATCAACGAACGGACCGCCCGGGGCAATGAGCAGTTCTTC. As protein: CAINERTARGNEQFF.

The V and J genes are TRBV6-1 and TRBJ1-5; no firm D call. Trimming pared 2 bases from V and 6 bases from J, leaving 14 bases between. CDR3 length: 15 amino acids. Germline V gene data show CDR1 as MNHNS and CDR2 as SASEGT. For the CDR3, the DNA is TGTGCCAGCAGTGAATGCGTTGTAGTGCCTCAGCCCCAGCATTTT. Residues: CASSECVVVPQPQHF.

By share, this clone ranks as large. V is TRBV7-2 and J is TRBJ2-7; a weak D match, TRBD2 (6 bases). V was cut by 0 bases and J by 4 bases, with 13 bases left in between. The CDR3 consists of 15 residues. Germline V gives CDR1 SGHTA, CDR2 FQGNSA. In DNA, the CDR3 is TGTGCCAGCAGCTTAGCGTCCAGGAGGGAGTACGAGCAGTACTTC. Translation: CASSLASRREYEQYF.

J is TRBJ1-2 and V is TRBV12-3 or TRBV12-4, with a possible D match to TRBD1 (5 bases). Trimming took off 7 bases at V and 2 bases at J, with 14 bases between the two ends. This CDR3 has 14 residues. For the CDR3, the DNA is TGTGCCAGCACGGAACAGGACGAAAACTATGGCTACACCTTC. Its protein is CASTEQDENYGYTF.

Comment on this clone: A much larger clone differs from this one at a single base, so this may be a read error. The chain is built from TRBV12-3 or TRBV12-4 and TRBJ1-4; 8 bases align to TRBD1. CDR3 length equals 15 residues. V lost 3 bases to trimming and J lost 6 bases; unmatched junction nucleotides: 6. CDR3 amino acids: CASSFLTGVDEKLFF. CDR3 in DNA: TGTGCCAGCAGTTTCTTGACAGGGGTTGATGAAAAACTGTTTTTT.

This clone was recorded at least ten times. The rearrangement joins TRBV30 to TRBJ2-5; no definite D call. The V gene lost 5 bases and the J gene lost 0 bases, with 13 bases spanning the gap. The germline gives CDR1 GTSNPN, CDR2 SVGIG (reference sequence). This CDR3 is built from 14 residues. CDR3 bases: TGTGCCTGGGCTGGCTACTTAAACCAAGAGACCCAGTACTTC. This translates into CAWAGYLNQETQYF.

This clone was counted a few times. The rearrangement uses TRBV7-2 and TRBJ2-7; 9 bases align to TRBD1. The CDR3 is 13 residues long. Germline values: CDR1 SGHTA, CDR2 FQGNSA. J lost 7 bases, V lost 5 bases, and 6 bases had no gene match. The CDR3: CASSLRDRDEQYF. The CDR3 coding sequence is TGTGCCAGCAGCCTACGGGACAGGGATGAGCAGTACTTC.

The V call is TRBV10-3, the J call TRBJ2-7; D gene uncertain. CDR1 and CDR2 from the germline V gene are ENHRY and SYGVKD. V shed 2 bases and J shed 1 base, with 15 bases lying between them. The CDR3 is 16 residues long. The CDR3 nucleotides are TGTGCCATCAGTGAGGATGGTGTAATTTCTTCCTACGAGCAGTACGTC. Protein sequence: CAISEDGVISSYEQYV.

This clone has a count of ten or more. This CDR3 reads CASSSGLAVYNEQFF. The CDR3 nucleotides read TGTGCCAGCAGCTCGGGACTAGCGGTCTACAATGAGCAGTTCTTC. The chain combines TRBV11-3 with TRBJ2-1, with 11 bases identical to TRBD2. J lost 3 bases, V lost 4 bases, and 2 bases had no gene match. This CDR3 spans 15 amino acids. Per the germline V gene, CDR1 is SGHNT and CDR2 is YENEEA.